This record looks at one T cell receptor (beta chain) sequence and its context. Its antigen has not been determined. Base quality data are lacking; no much larger clone is found one base away. TCRbeta CDR3 regions were amplified from genomic DNA using the immunoSEQ Assay, a bias-controlled multiplex PCR. The paper's processing steps were these. Nucleated cell counts per sample were estimated from amplification of reference gene primers within the assay. To quantify the absolute abundance of each unique TCRbeta CDR3 rearrangement, sequence reads were collapsed and filtered. For each sample, productive Simpson clonality was calculated as the square root of Simpson's diversity index over productive rearrangements. This is the immuneACCESS table as TCRdb keeps it, with only in-frame sequences that have V and J called. A part of the clones is gone; compared with another copy, unresolved V genes explain less than half, and the rest is unexplained. The V and J calls and the clone size are those of that table, but D and trimming were determined from the DNA. The sample records 55,000 to 80,000 clones, 81% of which are singletons. The ten most abundant clones make up approximately 0.8% of the sample.

Between the V and J ends, shortened by 0 bases and 5 bases respectively, the junction contains 16 bases. CDR3 length: 16 amino acids, cysteine to phenylalanine. Here the CDR3 DNA is all that survives: 48 bases in frame from base 1. This record belongs to a study of blood T cell repertoires in COVID-19 (dated by TCRdb to between 2020 and 2021). A note on the overall study: The collaborator samples originated in the United States, Italy and Spain and spanned the acute and convalescent phases of COVID-19. The prospective study material was composed of cDNA or gDNA derived from T cells, B-cell-depleted T cells, or PBMCs. Subjects who had been exposed to COVID-19, were actively infected with it, or had recovered from it provided the deeply sampled blood TCRbeta repertoires that made up the dataset. The repertoires were made available in a free public database intended to serve as a resource for research on the immune response to SARS-CoV-2. Samples were obtained from the ongoing ImmuneRACE study (first 160 participants) and from 1,200 or so subjects provided by 6 global collaborators. Nearly every sample came with metadata listing a de-identified subject ID, COVID-19 status, age in years and sex. Where available, HLA class I and class II types were obtained from metadata supplied by the sample provider rather than from assay-based typing.

The collaborating institutions used their own protocols to collect whole blood in K2EDTA tubes. For TCRbeta analysis, collaborator samples were shipped as frozen whole blood, as isolated PBMCs, or as DNA extracted from either sample type. Broader findings and caveats from the paper: Clinical and demographic metadata were provided uncurated, with the amount varying by source and participant.

The chain joins TRBV23-1 to TRBJ1-1, with a weak D call of TRBD1 (6 bases match). TRBV23-1 falls under the ORF class, with uncertain function. The specimen was peripheral blood. The TCR originated in a woman between 65 and 79 years old with acute or convalescent COVID-19. The bases are TGCGCCAGCAGTCAATCGAGTACAGGGAGTAAGACTGAAGCTTTCTTT. This translates into CASSQSSTGSKTEAFF.